The source of this TCR beta chain is a study of tumor-infiltrating lymphocytes in primary liver carcinoma. Study details: Tissue type made little difference to sample yields of roughly 3.5 to 7.13 million productive TCRbeta reads. The study's findings and limits: No more than about 8-24% of top clones could be seen in all five tumor regions. Blood trailed tumors significantly in top-250-clone fraction (p = 0.039).

For this clonotype: The antigen remains unidentified. This may stem from a read error, because a much larger clone lies one nucleotide away.

Investigators took RNA and DNA out together from about 21-30 mg of unsorted bulk tissue. From roughly 500 ng total RNA, TCR beta cDNA was generated with a primer in the constant region. The TCR beta library was amplified through three nested multiplex PCR rounds in a modified ARM-PCR procedure. TRBV1-TRBV30 forward and Cbeta reverse primers drove the first two roughly 10-cycle rounds. TCRdb recomputed calls from the multiplex PCR reads with MiXCR, one row per CDR3 protein. The sample holds approximately 92,000 distinct CDR3 sequences, about three quarters seen once. The germline V gene encodes CDR1 SGHDT and CDR2 YYEEEE. This CDR3 region has 15 residues. The V end was cut by 6 bases, the J end by 0 bases, with 16 bases between.

Input material: liver tumor tissue from sampling region 5. The subset: tumor region T5, tumor centre. This receptor was taken from a woman in her sixties with primary liver carcinoma and hepatitis B virus infection. The chain has TRBV5-6 and TRBJ2-7, with D possibly being TRBD1 or TRBD2 (5 bases each). The CDR3 reads CASNPKGRSSYEQYF. CDR3 sequence (DNA): TGTGCCAGCAACCCAAAGGGACGATCCTCCTACGAGCAGTACTTC. Supplemented by reference TRBV5-6 and TRBJ2-7, the full variable domain reads DAGVTQSPTHLIKTRGQQVTLRCSPKSGHDTVSWYQQALGQGPQFIFQYYEEEERQRGNFPDRFSGHQFPNYSSELNVNALLLGDSALYLCASNPKGRSSYEQYFGPGTRLTVT.